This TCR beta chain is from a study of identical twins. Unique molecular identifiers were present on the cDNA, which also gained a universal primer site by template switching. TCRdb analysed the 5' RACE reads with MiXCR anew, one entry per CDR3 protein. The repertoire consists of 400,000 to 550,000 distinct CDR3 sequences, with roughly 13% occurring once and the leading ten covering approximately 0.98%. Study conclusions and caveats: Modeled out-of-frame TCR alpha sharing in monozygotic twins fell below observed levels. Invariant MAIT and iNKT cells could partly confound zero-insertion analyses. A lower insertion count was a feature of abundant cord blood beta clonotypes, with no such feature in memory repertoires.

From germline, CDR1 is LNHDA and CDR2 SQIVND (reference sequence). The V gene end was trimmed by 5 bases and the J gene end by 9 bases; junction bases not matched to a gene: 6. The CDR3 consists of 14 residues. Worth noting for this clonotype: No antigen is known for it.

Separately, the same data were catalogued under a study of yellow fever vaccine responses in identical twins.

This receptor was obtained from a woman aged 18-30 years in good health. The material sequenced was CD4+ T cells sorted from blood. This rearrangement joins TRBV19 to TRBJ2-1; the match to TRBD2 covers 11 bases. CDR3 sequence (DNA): TGTGCCAGTAGTGCTAGCGGGAGGTTAAGTGAGCAGTTCTTC. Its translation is CASSASGRLSEQFF.